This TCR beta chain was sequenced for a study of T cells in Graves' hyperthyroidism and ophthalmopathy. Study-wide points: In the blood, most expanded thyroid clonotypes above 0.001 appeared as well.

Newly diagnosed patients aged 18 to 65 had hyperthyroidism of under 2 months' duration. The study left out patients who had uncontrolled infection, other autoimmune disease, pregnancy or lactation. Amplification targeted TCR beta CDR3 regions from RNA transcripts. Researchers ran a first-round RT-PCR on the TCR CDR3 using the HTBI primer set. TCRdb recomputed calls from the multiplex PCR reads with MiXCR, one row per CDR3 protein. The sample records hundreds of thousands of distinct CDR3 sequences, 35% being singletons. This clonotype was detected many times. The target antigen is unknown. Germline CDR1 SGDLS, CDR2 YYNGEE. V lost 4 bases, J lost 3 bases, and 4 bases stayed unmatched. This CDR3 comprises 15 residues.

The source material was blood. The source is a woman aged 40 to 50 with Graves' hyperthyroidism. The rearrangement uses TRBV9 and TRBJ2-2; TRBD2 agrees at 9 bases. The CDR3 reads CASSTGTSYTGELFF. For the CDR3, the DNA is TGTGCCAGCAGCACCGGGACTAGCTACACCGGGGAGCTGTTTTTT.